This section outlines one T cell receptor beta chain sequence together with its context. Its antigen is still unknown. No base qualities exist here, and no much larger clone lies one base off it. Each donor gave one peripheral blood draw, about 110 mL on average, collected into heparinised tubes. Naive, central memory, regulatory and stem cell-like memory CD4+ T cells were sorted on a BD FACSAria II using a panel including CD45RO, CCR7, CD25, CD127, CD95 and CD27. Purity was above 95% for every sorted population. PBMCs were separated immediately by Lymphoprep density gradient centrifugation and were stained directly, without being cultured. So that batch effects would be minimized, each experiment stained and sorted samples in pairs, pairing one healthy donor with one patient. Trimming takes 7 bases from V and 2 bases from J, and the germline ends sit 14 bases apart. From the cysteine up to the phenylalanine, the CDR3 has a length of 14 residues. Only CDR3 DNA remains: 42 bases, in frame from the first base. The CDR1 and CDR2 encoded by the germline V gene are MGHDK and SYGVNS.

The data derive from a study of beta chain features in type 1 diabetes (dated by TCRdb to the late 2010s). Turning to the overall study: Mean age, gender distribution, total cell number and subset yield were not different between patients and healthy donors. A total of around 110,000,000 sorted cells were examined across all samples, and RNA yield correlated strongly with the number of cells per subset. In the study, recently diagnosed type 1 diabetes patients and matched healthy donors were compared on the TCRB repertoires of their sorted circulating CD4+ T cell subsets. Regulatory and stem cell-like memory subsets were isolated from only 8 patients and about eight healthy donors, whereas naive and central memory subsets came from all 30 or so donors.

Results the study describes overall, beyond this receptor: Shorter templates might have been favored by PCR, but patient and control samples were amplified and corrected together, so both groups would have been affected equally by any skew. Because cDNA was sequenced instead of genomic DNA, highly expressing activated cells could be over-represented, though the groups showed no difference in activation or CD3 levels. Type 1 diabetes patients showed a moderate but significant shortening of TCRB CDR3 length in all four CD4+ subsets. Naive, central memory and regulatory TCRB repertoires appeared to be more alike among patients than among healthy donors. HLA sub-analyses involved small numbers of individuals, so any influence of HLA type on TCRB rearrangement remained unresolved. Fewer insertions and more nucleotide deletions at VDJ recombination sites were observed in patients with type 1 diabetes, implying thymic rearrangement abnormalities.

The entire isolated RNA was reverse transcribed using the High Capacity cDNA Reverse Transcription Kit, and thus expressed TCRB transcripts were sequenced. Naive, central memory and regulatory T cell samples underwent deep immunoSEQ sequencing, averaging about 3.57 million total reads per sample. After sorted cells were lysed in RLT buffer, RNA was extracted with DNase-treated RNeasy Micro or Mini kits, with the choice depending on cell number. To prevent cross-contamination, each cell subset was processed individually, whereas patient and healthy donor samples were processed jointly. Using the immunoSEQ multiplex PCR, TCRB sequences were amplified from cDNA into 87-bp fragments spanning the CDR3 region. Sequencing of the amplicons was done on the Illumina HiSeq platform. In the authors' own workflow: PCR bias was computationally corrected using synthetic template baselines, reads within Hamming distance 2 were collapsed, and singletons that could not be merged were discarded. Reads were aligned against IMGT so that V, D and J genes, CDR3 length and insertions or deletions at six rearrangement sites could be assigned. Within each subset, clonotype counts were normalized to sorted cell number, and only after that were true diversity and Gini coefficients computed with the tcR R package. The overlap coefficient, calculated on TCRB nucleotide sequences, was used to measure repertoire sharing. As a proxy for the pre-selection repertoire, out-of-frame TCRB sequences from naive cells were analyzed. TCRdb's version of the immuneACCESS table is confined to in-frame rearrangements and falls short of the full clone set. An unresolved V gene accounts for under half of the shortfall where checked; the remainder is of unknown origin. V and J calls and clone size are those listed in that table; D and trimming were worked out from the DNA. The sample records hundreds of thousands of clones, 11% to 15% of which are singletons. 0.04% of the sample is held by the ten biggest clonotypes.

The TCR originated in a man between 18 and 29 years old with type 1 diabetes. Specimen: naive CD4+ T cells from blood. The cell subset or site label, read with the paper, signifies: true naive CD4+ T cells. This receptor chain uses TRBV25-1 and TRBJ1-2; the best D guess is TRBD1, with 6 bases matching. The CDR3 amino acid sequence is: CASTDGGTNYGYTF. The nucleotides read TGTGCCAGCACCGACGGGGGGACAAACTATGGCTACACCTTC.